This T cell receptor beta chain appears in the sequencing data of a study of T cell repertoires in cytomegalovirus infection. This clonotype was recorded at least ten times. Germline loops: CDR1 SEHNR, CDR2 FQNEAQ (reference sequence). Trimming stripped 1 base from V and 2 bases from J, with 9 bases between. The CDR3 is made up of 15 amino acids. TCRdb called the reads again in MiXCR, with one record for every CDR3 protein. The sample holds under 150,000 distinct CDR3 sequences, approximately 9.2% seen once. The origin of this receptor is a human donor in good health (CMV status not recorded). Some clones in this sample may be carry-over from other donors' samples. This chain links TRBV7-9 with TRBJ1-3; D remains unclear. Sequencing was performed on PBMCs. CDR3 protein: CASSLVAGTGNTIYF. In DNA, the CDR3 is TGTGCCAGCAGCTTAGTGGCAGGCACTGGAAACACCATATATTTT.